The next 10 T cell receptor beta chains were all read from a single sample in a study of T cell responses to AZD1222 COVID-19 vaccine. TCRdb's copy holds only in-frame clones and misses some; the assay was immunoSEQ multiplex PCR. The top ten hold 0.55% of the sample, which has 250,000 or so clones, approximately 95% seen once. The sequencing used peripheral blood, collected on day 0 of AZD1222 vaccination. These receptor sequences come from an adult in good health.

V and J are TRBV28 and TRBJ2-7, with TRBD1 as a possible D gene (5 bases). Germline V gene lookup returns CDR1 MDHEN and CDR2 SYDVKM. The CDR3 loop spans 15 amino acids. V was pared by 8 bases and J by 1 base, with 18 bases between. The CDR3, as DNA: TGTGCCAGCCGATTCCGGCAGGGTAGATCCTACGAGCAGTACTTC. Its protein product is CASRFRQGRSYEQYF.

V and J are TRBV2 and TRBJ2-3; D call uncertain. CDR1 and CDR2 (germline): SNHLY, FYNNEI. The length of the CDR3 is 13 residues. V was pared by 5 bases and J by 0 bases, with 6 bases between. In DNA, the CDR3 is TGTGCCAGCAGTAGGAGCAGCACAGATACGCAGTATTTT. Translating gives CASSRSSTDTQYF.

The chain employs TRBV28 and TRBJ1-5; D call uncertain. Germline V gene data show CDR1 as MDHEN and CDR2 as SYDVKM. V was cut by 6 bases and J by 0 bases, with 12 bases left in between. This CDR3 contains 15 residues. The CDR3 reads CASSPYTYSNQPQHF. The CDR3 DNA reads TGTGCCAGCAGCCCTTACACCTATAGCAATCAGCCCCAGCATTTT.

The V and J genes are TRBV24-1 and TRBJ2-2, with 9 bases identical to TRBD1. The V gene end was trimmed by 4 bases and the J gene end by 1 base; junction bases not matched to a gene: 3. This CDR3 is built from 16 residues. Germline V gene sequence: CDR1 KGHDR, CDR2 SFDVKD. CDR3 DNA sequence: TGTGCCACCAGTGACCCGACAGGGGGGAACACCGGGGAGCTGTTTTTT. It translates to CATSDPTGGNTGELFF.

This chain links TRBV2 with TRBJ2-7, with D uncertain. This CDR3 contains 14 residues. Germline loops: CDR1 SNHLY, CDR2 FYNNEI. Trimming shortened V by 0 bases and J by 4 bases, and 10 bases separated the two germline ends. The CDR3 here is CASSEAPVRYEQYF. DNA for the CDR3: TGTGCCAGCAGTGAAGCCCCCGTTAGATACGAGCAGTACTTC.

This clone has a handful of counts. The CDR3 is CASSGGMNTEAFF. CDR3 in DNA: TGTGCCAGCAGCGGAGGCATGAACACTGAAGCTTTCTTT. V is TRBV28 and J is TRBJ1-1; D uncertain. The V gene lost 6 bases and the J gene lost 0 bases, with 8 bases spanning the gap. Germline V lookup: CDR1 MDHEN, CDR2 SYDVKM. The CDR3 has 13 residues.

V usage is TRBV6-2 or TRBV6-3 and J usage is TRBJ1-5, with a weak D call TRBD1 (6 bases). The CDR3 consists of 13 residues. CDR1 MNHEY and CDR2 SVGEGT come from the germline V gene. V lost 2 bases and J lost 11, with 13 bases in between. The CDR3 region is CASSYGTQWAQHF. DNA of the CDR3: TGTGCCAGCAGTTACGGGACACAGTGGGCCCAGCATTTT.

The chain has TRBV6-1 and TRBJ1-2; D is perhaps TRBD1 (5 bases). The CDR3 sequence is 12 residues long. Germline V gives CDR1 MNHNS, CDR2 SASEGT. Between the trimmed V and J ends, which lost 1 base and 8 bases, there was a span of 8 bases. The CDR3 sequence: CASSEGQWGYTF. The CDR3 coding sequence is TGTGCCAGCAGTGAAGGACAGTGGGGCTACACCTTC.

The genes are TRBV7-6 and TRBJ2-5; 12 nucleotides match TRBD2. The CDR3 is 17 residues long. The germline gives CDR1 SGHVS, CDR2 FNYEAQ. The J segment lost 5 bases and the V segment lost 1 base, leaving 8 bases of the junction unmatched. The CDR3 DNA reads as TGTGCCAGCAGCTTAGGACTAGCGGGGGCCTACAGGGAGACCCAGTACTTC. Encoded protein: CASSLGLAGAYRETQYF.

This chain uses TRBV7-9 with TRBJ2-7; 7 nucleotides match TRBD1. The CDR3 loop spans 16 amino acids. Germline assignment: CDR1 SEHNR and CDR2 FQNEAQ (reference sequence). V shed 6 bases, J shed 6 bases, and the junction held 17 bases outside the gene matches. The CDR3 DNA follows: TGTGCCAGCAGTCCTTATCGAACAGGGGCACCTGGCGAGCAGTACTTC. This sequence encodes CASSPYRTGAPGEQYF.